This record concerns one T cell receptor (beta chain) sequence. This sample was included in a study of CD8+CD57+ T cells in acquired aplastic anemia. Genomic DNA served as template for TCR beta VDJ and CDR3 profiling. TCRdb passed the reads through MiXCR, listing each CDR3 protein once. This table holds 160,000 or so distinct CDR3 sequences, 71% found once. Patients selected for sequencing had displayed CD8+CD57+ cell expansion by flow cytometry. None of the patients had been given any therapy when their blood was sampled. Material: sorted CD4+, CD8+, or CD8+CD57+ T cells (not recorded which) from PBMCs. The source of this sequence is a human donor with aplastic anemia.

The CDR3 reads CASSIGAEDQYF. The CDR3 nucleotides are TGTGCCAGTAGTATAGGCGCAGAGGACCAGTACTTC. The J gene is TRBJ2-5, the V gene TRBV19; D remains unclear. V was pared by 1 base and J by 10 bases, with 10 bases between. CDR1 LNHDA and CDR2 SQIVND come from the germline V gene (reference sequence). The CDR3 covers 12 residues.